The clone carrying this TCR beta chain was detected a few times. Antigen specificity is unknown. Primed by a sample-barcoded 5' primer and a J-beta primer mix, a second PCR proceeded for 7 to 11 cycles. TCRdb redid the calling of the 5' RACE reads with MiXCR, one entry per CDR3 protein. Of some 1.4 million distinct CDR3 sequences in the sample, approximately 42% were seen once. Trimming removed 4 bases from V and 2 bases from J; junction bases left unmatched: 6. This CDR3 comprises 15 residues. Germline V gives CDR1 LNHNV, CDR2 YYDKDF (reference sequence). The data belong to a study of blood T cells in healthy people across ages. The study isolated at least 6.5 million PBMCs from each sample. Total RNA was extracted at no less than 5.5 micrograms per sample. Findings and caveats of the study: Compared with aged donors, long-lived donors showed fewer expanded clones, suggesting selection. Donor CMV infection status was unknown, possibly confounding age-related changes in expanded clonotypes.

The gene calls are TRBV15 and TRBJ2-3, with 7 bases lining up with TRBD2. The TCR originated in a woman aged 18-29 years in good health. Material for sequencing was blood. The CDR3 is CATSNPGRYTDTQYF. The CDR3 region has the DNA TGTGCCACCAGCAATCCCGGGAGGTACACAGATACGCAGTATTTT.